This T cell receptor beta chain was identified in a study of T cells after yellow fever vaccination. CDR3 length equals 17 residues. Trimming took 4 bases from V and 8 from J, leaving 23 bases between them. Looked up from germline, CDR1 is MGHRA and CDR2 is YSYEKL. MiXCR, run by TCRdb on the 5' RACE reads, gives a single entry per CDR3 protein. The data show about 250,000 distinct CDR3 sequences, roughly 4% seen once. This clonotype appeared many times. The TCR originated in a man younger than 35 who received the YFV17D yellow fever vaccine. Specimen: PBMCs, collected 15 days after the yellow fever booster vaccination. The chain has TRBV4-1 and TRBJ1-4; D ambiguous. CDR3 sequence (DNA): TGCGCCAGCAGCCCAGTTCACTTAGGAATTCAGCGAGAAAAACTGTTTTTT. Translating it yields CASSPVHLGIQREKLFF.